These 10 T cell receptor beta chains share one sample of origin, sequenced in a study of Graves' ophthalmopathy and Graves' hyperthyroidism. RNA transcripts provided the template for amplifying TCR beta CDR3 regions. An initial RT-PCR round employing HTBI primers preceded a second-round multiplex PCR. One entry per CDR3 protein results from TCRdb running MiXCR on the multiplex PCR reads. The repertoire has some 250,000 distinct CDR3 sequences, 45% to 55% of them found once; the top ten carry roughly 50%. Sequencing used peripheral blood. The receptors here all came from an adult man with Graves' ophthalmopathy.

The V and J genes are TRBV7-3 and TRBJ2-2; TRBD2 might be the D (6 bases). Germline lookup yields CDR1 SGHTA and CDR2 FQGTGA. V lost 3 bases to trimming and J lost 9 bases, with 14 bases between them. The CDR3 consists of 14 residues. CDR3 region: CASSLETGAWELFF. The CDR3 DNA is TGTGCCAGCAGCTTGGAAACGGGAGCGTGGGAGCTGTTTTTT.

The CDR3 region has the DNA TGCGCCAGCAGCTTGCAGCCGCCGACAGACTTGAACACTGAAGCTTTCTTT. It is translated as CASSLQPPTDLNTEAFF. The chain combines TRBV5-1 with TRBJ1-1; D possibly corresponds to TRBD1 (5 bases). This CDR3 contains 17 residues. Trimming took off 1 base at V and 0 bases at J, with 16 bases between the two ends. Germline lookup yields CDR1 SGHRS and CDR2 YFSETQ.

The chain is built from TRBV5-1 and TRBJ2-7; D not certain. Germline CDR1 SGHRS, CDR2 YFSETQ. The ends were cut back, 8 bases at V and 5 bases at J, with 17 bases in the middle. The CDR3 is 13 amino acids. The CDR3 loop reads CASSWQPLDEQYF. The DNA of the CDR3 is TGCGCCAGTTCGTGGCAGCCGTTAGACGAGCAGTACTTC. The variable domain in full, with the rest retrieved from reference TRBV5-1 and TRBJ2-7, is KAGVTQTPRYLIKTRGQQVTLSCSPISGHRSVSWYQQTPGQGLQFLFEYFSETQRNKGNFPGRFSGRQFSNSRSEMNVSTLELGDSALYLCASSWQPLDEQYFGPGTRLTVT.

The count of this clonotype is one. The chain has TRBV25-1 and TRBJ1-2; 10 positions match TRBD1. V dropped 5 bases and J dropped 5; count of bases not matched to a gene: 11. CDR1 and CDR2 (germline): MGHDK, SYGVNS. This CDR3 comprises 16 residues. CDR3: CASSSGTGAYRYGYTF. DNA for the CDR3: TGTGCCAGCAGTTCCGGGACAGGGGCGTATCGGTATGGCTACACCTTC.

The rearrangement links TRBV19 to TRBJ1-5; 9 positions match TRBD1. V shed 8 bases and J 4 bases; nucleotides not matched to a gene: 9. CDR1 and CDR2 (germline): LNHDA, SQIVND (reference sequence). CDR3 size: 15 residues. Here the CDR3 reads CASSRTGVGNQPQHF. CDR3 in DNA: TGTGCCAGTTCAAGGACAGGGGTCGGGAATCAGCCCCAGCATTTT.

This clonotype was detected a few times. The V and J genes are TRBV29-1 and TRBJ2-7, with 8 bases lining up with TRBD1. The germline CDR1 and CDR2 sequences are SQVTM and ANQGSEA. CDR3 length equals 13 residues. V lost 3 bases, J lost 4 bases, and 5 bases stayed unmatched. This CDR3 reads CSVDQGATYEQYF. The DNA of the CDR3 is TGCAGCGTTGACCAGGGGGCTACATACGAGCAGTACTTC.

The rearrangement joins TRBV29-1 to TRBJ2-5; TRBD1 is a possible D gene (5 bases). This CDR3 comprises 12 residues. The V gene's germline CDR1 is SQVTM and CDR2 ANQGSEA. Trimming removed 6 bases from V and 3 bases from J, with 11 bases in between. This chain's CDR3 is CSVTGAKETQYF. CDR3 DNA: TGCAGCGTCACAGGTGCGAAAGAGACCCAGTACTTC. Based on the CDR3 plus reference TRBV29-1 and TRBJ2-5, the full variable domain is SAVISQKPSRDICQRGTSLTIQCQVDSQVTMMFWYRQQPGQSLTLIATANQGSEATYESGFVIDKFPISRPNLTFSTLTVSNMSPEDSSIYLCSVTGAKETQYFGPGTRLLVL.

The chain joins TRBV10-3 to TRBJ2-5; either TRBD1 or TRBD2 may fit D (5 bases each). The closer fit of TRBJ2-1 to the DNA end suggests the J call may be wrong. Germline values: CDR1 ENHRY, CDR2 SYGVKD. There are 12 residues in the CDR3. The CDR3 DNA follows: TGTGCCATCAGTGAAACGGGGCAGGTGCAGTTCTTC. Its protein product is CAISETGQVQFF.

This clonotype was observed many times. The CDR3 DNA is TGCAGCGTTGTTTCGGTGGCCTATGGCTACACCTTC. Residues: CSVVSVAYGYTF. The chain recombines TRBV29-1 with TRBJ1-2; D remains unclear. CDR3 length: 12 amino acids. V lost 4 bases and J 4 bases, leaving 10 bases between the germline ends. Germline V lookup: CDR1 SQVTM, CDR2 ANQGSEA.

This clonotype showed up just a few times. This chain links TRBV19 with TRBJ1-2; no reliable D call. Between the trimmed V and J ends, which lost 6 bases and 4 bases, there was a span of 9 bases. The CDR3 length is 12 residues. Germline-derived CDR1 and CDR2 are LNHDA and SQIVND (reference sequence). The CDR3 region has the DNA TGTGCCAGTAGGAGGGCCCTCTATGGCTACACCTTC. Translating gives CASRRALYGYTF.